Listed below are T cell receptor beta chains from one sample, sequenced in a study of blood T cell repertoires in COVID-19. Sequenced by immunoSEQ multiplex PCR; TCRdb stores in-frame clones only, minus some. The sample has almost 400,000 clones, over 85% seen once. Sequenced input: PBMCs or T cells enriched from blood (not recorded which). Source of these receptors: a woman in her 30s who had recovered from COVID-19. The CDR3 runs from the conserved cysteine through the conserved F or W. The D gene is left open where the match is weak. Size is omitted from some rows. Given values are once, few, many or a class for expanded clones.

J gene | clone size | V gene | D gene | CDR3 protein | CDR3 DNA
TRBJ2-7 | - | TRBV7-3 | TRBD1 | CASSPQGAGDEQYF | TGTGCCAGCAGCCCACAGGGGGCGGGAGACGAGCAGTACTTC
TRBJ1-5 | - | TRBV3-1/TRBV3-2 | TRBD1 | CASSHTGEGKPQHF | TGTGCCAGCAGCCATACAGGGGAAGGGAAGCCCCAGCATTTT
TRBJ2-3 | once | TRBV13 | - | CASSLGSGSTDTQYF | TGTGCCAGCAGCTTGGGCAGCGGTAGCACAGATACGCAGTATTTT
TRBJ1-2 | - | TRBV6-5 | - | CASSWRGGPGGYTF | TGTGCCAGCAGTTGGCGGGGGGGCCCCGGTGGCTACACCTTC
TRBJ2-1 | - | TRBV29-1 | - | CSVSGADEQFF | TGCAGCGTTTCTGGGGCAGATGAGCAGTTCTTC
TRBJ2-7 | - | TRBV28 | TRBD1 | CASSLLDRGLYEQYF | TGTGCCAGCAGTCTGCTGGACAGGGGCCTCTACGAGCAGTACTTC
TRBJ1-2 | - | TRBV20-1 | - | CSASDGFNGYGYTF | TGCAGTGCTAGTGACGGGTTTAATGGCTATGGCTACACCTTC
TRBJ1-1 | - | TRBV29-1 | - | CSVAGLETEAFF | TGCAGCGTGGCCGGGTTAGAGACTGAAGCTTTCTTT
TRBJ2-1 | - | TRBV7-3 | - | CASSLDSSRYNEQFF | TGTGCCAGCAGCCTCGACAGTAGTCGGTACAATGAGCAGTTCTTC
TRBJ2-1 | - | TRBV6-5 | - | CASSWVGGPGYNEQFF | TGTGCCAGCAGTTGGGTTGGAGGACCAGGCTACAATGAGCAGTTCTTC
TRBJ2-3 | few | TRBV7-9 | - | CASIPGHLTDTQYF | TGTGCCAGCATCCCGGGACACCTCACAGATACGCAGTATTTT
TRBJ2-7 | - | TRBV28 | TRBD2 | CASVYSGSSYEQYF | TGTGCCAGCGTTTATAGCGGGAGCTCCTACGAGCAGTACTTC
TRBJ1-1 | - | TRBV3-1/TRBV3-2 | TRBD1 | CASTDRGMNTEAFF | TGTGCCAGCACCGACAGGGGAATGAACACTGAAGCTTTCTTT
TRBJ2-5 | - | TRBV18 | - | CASSPPEIGETQYF | TGTGCCAGCTCACCACCCGAGATCGGAGAGACCCAGTACTTC
TRBJ1-1 | - | TRBV7-9 | TRBD1 | CASSLQGATYTEAFF | TGTGCCAGCAGTCTACAGGGGGCTACCTACACTGAAGCTTTCTTT
TRBJ1-1 | - | TRBV11-2 | - | CASSFGGNTEAFF | TGTGCCAGCAGCTTTGGGGGCAACACTGAAGCTTTCTTT
TRBJ2-3 | - | TRBV20-1 | - | CSASFTPRSDTQYF | TGCAGTGCTAGTTTTACCCCGAGATCAGATACGCAGTATTTT
TRBJ1-6 | - | TRBV5-1 | TRBD1 | CASSKSGQVYNSPLHF | TGCGCCAGCAGCAAAAGCGGACAGGTGTATAATTCACCCCTCCACTTT
TRBJ1-5 | - | TRBV6-4 | - | CASSGELNQPQHF | TGTGCCAGCAGTGGGGAGCTTAATCAGCCCCAGCATTTT
TRBJ2-1 | - | TRBV7-2 | - | CASSFAQGNNEQFF | TGTGCCAGCAGCTTTGCACAGGGAAACAATGAGCAGTTCTTC
TRBJ2-7 | once | TRBV7-9 | TRBD1 | CASSSWTGLSSYEQYF | TGTGCCAGCAGCTCATGGACAGGTCTCAGCTCCTACGAGCAGTACTTC
TRBJ1-5 | - | TRBV7-8 | - | CASSLVAGRNQPQHF | TGTGCCAGCAGCTTAGTCGCGGGGCGCAATCAGCCCCAGCATTTT
TRBJ1-2 | - | TRBV9 | - | CASSVGLDSPNYGYTF | TGTGCCAGCAGCGTAGGTCTCGACTCCCCTAACTATGGCTACACCTTC
TRBJ1-2 | - | TRBV19 | - | CASSIRGGLHGYTF | TGTGCCAGTAGTATTAGGGGGGGACTACACGGCTACACCTTC
TRBJ1-2 | - | TRBV5-4 | TRBD1 | CASSSPGQGPMDGYTF | TGTGCCAGCAGCTCGCCGGGACAGGGGCCTATGGATGGCTACACCTTC
TRBJ1-5 | - | TRBV6-5 | - | CASSFSDSSQPQHF | TGTGCCAGCAGTTTTTCAGACAGCTCTCAGCCCCAGCATTTT
TRBJ2-2 | - | TRBV27 | TRBD2 | CASSFDAGGNTGELFF | TGTGCCAGCAGTTTTGATGCGGGAGGGAACACCGGGGAGCTGTTTTTT
TRBJ1-1 | - | TRBV30 | - | CAWKWAENTEAFF | TGTGCCTGGAAATGGGCAGAGAACACTGAAGCTTTCTTT
TRBJ1-2 | - | TRBV30 | - | CAWRSSRGNSDSHGYTF | TGTGCCTGGAGGTCTTCTCGGGGGAACTCGGATTCCCATGGCTACACCTTC
TRBJ1-1 | - | TRBV6-5 | TRBD1 | CASSFPQGALSEAFF | TGTGCCAGCAGTTTCCCGCAGGGGGCGCTCTCTGAAGCTTTCTTT
TRBJ2-6 | - | TRBV13 | - | CASSLQGSAGANVLTF | TGTGCCAGCAGCTTACAGGGAAGCGCTGGGGCCAACGTCCTGACTTTC
TRBJ2-2 | - | TRBV24-1 | TRBD2 | CATSLSGRVGTGELFF | TGTGCCACCAGCCTCAGCGGGAGGGTCGGCACCGGGGAGCTGTTTTTT
TRBJ2-7 | - | TRBV3-1/TRBV3-2 | TRBD2 | CASSVLTSGRVAEQYF | TGTGCCAGCAGCGTATTGACTAGCGGGAGGGTCGCCGAGCAGTACTTC
TRBJ1-1 | - | TRBV12-3/TRBV12-4 | TRBD1 | CASADRAYTEAFF | TGTGCCAGCGCGGACAGGGCCTACACTGAAGCTTTCTTT
TRBJ2-1 | once | TRBV7-2 | - | CASSLNGGEQFF | TGTGCCAGCAGCTTAAACGGGGGTGAGCAGTTCTTC
TRBJ1-5 | - | TRBV6-4 | - | CASSEQGGQPQHF | TGTGCCAGCAGTGAACAGGGTGGTCAGCCCCAGCATTTT
TRBJ2-5 | - | TRBV7-9 | TRBD2 | CASSLYGTSGETQYF | TGTGCCAGCAGCTTATACGGGACTAGCGGGGAGACCCAGTACTTC
TRBJ1-3 | - | TRBV19 | - | CASSIKRYSGNTIYF | TGTGCCAGTAGTATAAAGAGATACTCTGGAAACACCATATATTTT
TRBJ1-1 | - | TRBV6-5 | - | CASSYAGGDTEAFF | TGTGCCAGCAGTTACGCGGGCGGGGACACTGAAGCTTTCTTT
TRBJ2-3 | - | TRBV9 | TRBD1 | CASSPQGVVDTQYF | TGTGCCAGCAGCCCGCAGGGGGTTGTAGATACGCAGTATTTT
TRBJ2-6 | few | TRBV19 | TRBD1 | CASSTNEQGPSGANVLTF | TGTGCCAGTAGTACGAATGAACAGGGGCCCTCTGGGGCCAACGTCCTGACTTTC
TRBJ1-2 | once | TRBV6-1 | - | CASSESTYHGYTF | TGTGCCAGCAGTGAATCTACCTACCATGGCTACACCTTC
TRBJ1-2 | - | TRBV12-3/TRBV12-4 | TRBD1 | CASSPTGDRGYTF | TGTGCCAGCAGCCCGACAGGGGACCGGGGCTACACCTTC
TRBJ2-7 | - | TRBV6-2/TRBV6-3 | - | CASSYLPDGGSSEQYF | TGTGCCAGCAGTTACCTTCCGGACGGAGGGAGTAGCGAGCAGTACTTC
TRBJ2-7 | - | TRBV5-4 | - | CASSLELAGEQYF | TGTGCCAGCAGCTTGGAGTTAGCCGGCGAGCAGTACTTC
TRBJ1-2 | once | TRBV7-9 | TRBD1 | CASSLKGAYGYTF | TGTGCCAGCAGCTTAAAGGGGGCCTATGGCTACACCTTC
TRBJ1-2 | - | TRBV9 | TRBD1 | CASSGLHRGRWGYTF | TGTGCCAGCAGCGGACTTCACAGGGGGCGCTGGGGCTACACCTTC
TRBJ1-4 | once | TRBV24-1 | - | CATSDPAREKLFF | TGTGCCACCAGTGACCCCGCGAGGGAAAAACTGTTTTTT
TRBJ2-3 | - | TRBV7-3 | - | CASSLRRNTDTQYF | TGTGCCAGCAGCTTAAGGCGGAACACAGATACGCAGTATTTT
TRBJ1-2 | - | TRBV7-9 | TRBD1 | CASSSSDPRDRETSDGYTF | TGTGCCAGCAGCTCCAGTGATCCTCGGGACAGGGAAACTTCAGATGGCTACACCTTC
TRBJ1-5 | once | TRBV3-1/TRBV3-2 | - | CASSQVGGQPQHF | TGTGCCAGCAGCCAAGTAGGAGGTCAGCCCCAGCATTTT